This T cell receptor (beta chain) is from a study of cytomegalovirus exposure and HLA in healthy donors. Overall study results and limits: In a later analysis, parvovirus B19, influenza, CMV and Epstein-Barr virus appeared linked to several top co-occurrence clusters. A later analysis linked around 15,000 TCR beta sequences to HLA alleles at 0.05 false discovery rate. According to an earlier analysis, most TCR beta V segments yielded productive rearrangements about 87% or about 30% of the time.

This clone was found a few times. Its antigen is as yet unknown. PCR involved 60 Vbeta and 13 Jbeta primers. Some clones are missing from TCRdb's copy, which holds only in-frame ones; the method was immunoSEQ multiplex PCR. The table shows over 55,000 clones, with 65% to 70% occurring only once. Between the trimmed V and J ends, which lost 4 bases and 0 bases, there was a span of 7 bases. CDR1 and CDR2 (germline): MGHRA, YSYEKL. The CDR3 sequence is 14 residues long. Sequencing was carried out using PBMCs. This chain connects TRBV4-1 to TRBJ1-3, with no clear D. The TCR originated in a man in his forties or fifties in good health and CMV-seropositive. This CDR3 is CASSPGYSGNTIYF. CDR3 sequence (DNA): TGCGCCAGCAGCCCCGGGTACTCTGGAAACACCATATATTTT.